The 31 T cell receptor beta chains below come from one sample, sequenced in a study of metastatic and nonmetastatic thyroid tumors (dated by TCRdb to the early 2020s). Preparation of the library involved PCR. The sample was run on an Illumina HiSeq 4000. The raw public reads went through TCRdb reprocessing: fastp at Q25, MiXCR clone calling, in-frame beta chains kept. Counted in this sample were over 25,000 clones; about 15% of them appeared once. Jointly, the top ten make up approximately 15% of the sample. No patient had received any treatment before thyroid surgery. Sequences were obtained from blood. The receptors were sampled from a male donor with papillary thyroid cancer or a benign thyroid nodule (not recorded which). Some clones in this sample may be carry-over from other donors' samples.

This clone is large within its sample. The genes are TRBV20-1 and TRBJ1-6; D call uncertain. Germline CDR1 and CDR2: DFQATT and SNEGSKA (reference sequence). The CDR3 is made up of 15 amino acids. The germline V and J ends were trimmed by 3 bases and 0 bases, with 9 bases remaining between them. The CDR3 region is CSARLILSYNSPLHF. DNA of the CDR3: TGCAGTGCTAGGCTTATACTCTCCTATAATTCACCCCTCCACTTT.

This clone showed up many times. The V gene is TRBV12-3 or TRBV12-4, the J gene TRBJ2-7, with 9 bases lining up with TRBD1. The length of the CDR3 is 14 residues. J gave up 2 bases and V 6 bases, and 5 bases lay outside the gene matches. The CDR3 region is CASRPGTGTYEQYF. CDR3 sequence (DNA): TGTGCCAGCAGGCCCGGGACAGGGACCTACGAGCAGTACTTC.

Sample share makes this clone medium-sized (0.01 to 0.1%). The rearrangement uses TRBV5-1 and TRBJ1-1; possible D gene TRBD1, 5 bases. V gave up 5 bases and J gave up 5 bases, with 13 bases separating them. Germline-derived CDR1 and CDR2 are SGHRS and YFSETQ. The CDR3 is 13 amino acids. DNA for the CDR3: TGCGCCAGCAGGGACGGATCAGGGACTGAAGCTTTCTTT. Protein product: CASRDGSGTEAFF.

This clone was counted many times. CDR3 sequence reads: CASGPTGESSPLHF. Here the CDR3 DNA reads TGTGCCAGCGGGCCCACAGGGGAGAGTTCACCCCTCCACTTT. This chain joins TRBV7-9 and TRBJ1-6, with 7 bases that match TRBD1. The trim removed 8 bases at V and 9 bases at J, leaving 10 bases unmatched. This CDR3 contains 14 residues. CDR1 is SEHNR, CDR2 FQNEAQ, per germline (reference sequence).

This clone was seen repeatedly, ten times or more. The chain joins TRBV19 to TRBJ2-2, with D perhaps TRBD1 (5 bases). CDR1 and CDR2 (germline): LNHDA, SQIVND (reference sequence). V was pared by 1 base and J by 4 bases, with 10 bases between. The CDR3 sequence is 15 residues long. The CDR3 loop reads CASSIAGLATGELFF. The CDR3, as DNA: TGTGCCAGTAGTATAGCAGGGCTGGCCACCGGGGAGCTGTTTTTT.

This clone was found a few times. A much larger clone lies a single base off, so this may be a read error. The chain joins TRBV20-1 to TRBJ2-5; D remains unclear. V gave up 3 bases and J gave up 4 bases, with 9 bases separating them. The V gene's germline CDR1 is DFQATT and CDR2 SNEGSKA (reference sequence). The CDR3 spans 12 residues. The CDR3 region has the DNA TGCAGTGCTAGTGTCAGGCTAGAGACCCAGTACTTC. Protein product: CSASVRLETQYF.

The genes are TRBV12-3 or TRBV12-4 and TRBJ2-7, with a weak D call TRBD1 (6 bases). V was cut by 5 bases and J by 1 base, with 9 bases left in between. The CDR3 runs to 13 residues. The CDR3 is CASSRTVSYEQYF. CDR3 sequence (DNA): TGTGCCAGCAGTCGGACAGTGTCCTACGAGCAGTACTTC.

This clone was found a few times. This chain connects TRBV12-3 or TRBV12-4 to TRBJ2-7, with 9 bases lining up with TRBD1. Unmatched junction bases numbered 6, after V lost 6 bases and J lost 3 bases. The CDR3 contains 14 residues. In DNA form, the CDR3 reads TGTGCCAGCAGCTGGGACAGGGTAAACTACGAGCAGTACTTC. Translated: CASSWDRVNYEQYF.

This clone was seen repeatedly, ten times or more. This chain joins TRBV18 and TRBJ2-1, with 8 nucleotides matching TRBD2. With 2 bases clipped from V and 0 bases from J, the junction kept 3 bases outside the gene matches. Per the germline V gene, CDR1 is KGHSH and CDR2 is LQKENI. CDR3 length equals 16 residues. The CDR3 sequence: CASSPIGTSSYNEQFF. The CDR3 DNA follows: TGTGCCAGCTCACCAATCGGGACTAGCTCCTACAATGAGCAGTTCTTC.

This clone was found a few times. The germline gene is not matched at one end of the junction; a read error may be the cause. This chain joins TRBV7-3 and TRBJ2-3; D gene ambiguous. The CDR3 covers 15 residues. Germline V gene lookup returns CDR1 SGHTA and CDR2 FQGTGA. The CDR3 protein is CANSLGASTLDTQYF. DNA of the CDR3: TGTGCCAACAGCTTAGGAGCCTCTACCCTAGATACGCAGTATTTT.

With respect to this clone: Since the CDR3 does not end with the conserved phenylalanine or tryptophan, this likely comes from a read error. The J gene is TRBJ2-1, the V gene TRBV20-1; 8 positions match TRBD1. The germline V gene encodes CDR1 DFQATT and CDR2 SNEGSKA (reference sequence). The CDR3 length is 12 residues. With 6 bases clipped from V and 12 bases from J, the junction kept 10 bases outside the gene matches. The CDR3 DNA sequence: TGCAGTGCACCAGGGGGCTCAGGTGGGCAGTTCTTA. This gives the protein CSAPGGSGGQFL.

This clone was counted at least ten times. V and J are TRBV18 and TRBJ1-5, with D possibly being TRBD1 (5 bases). Trimming took off 3 bases at V and 3 bases at J, with 15 bases between the two ends. This CDR3 region has 16 residues. The germline V gene encodes CDR1 KGHSH and CDR2 LQKENI. The CDR3 DNA is TGTGCCAGCTCACCCGGCGGGGGAGGAAACAATCAGCCCCAGCATTTT. This gives the protein CASSPGGGGNNQPQHF.

Ten or more counts support this clone. Other nucleotide sequences from this sample produce the same CDR3. The chain carries TRBV7-6 and TRBJ1-1; D is perhaps TRBD1 (5 bases). The length of the CDR3 is 13 residues. The V end was cut by 5 bases, the J end by 4 bases, with 11 bases between. From germline, CDR1 is SGHVS and CDR2 FNYEAQ. CDR3 in DNA: TGTGCCAGCAGCCCGAGGGACTCCACTGAAGCTTTCTTT. Its protein product is CASSPRDSTEAFF.

This clone was found many times. This chain connects TRBV9 to TRBJ2-1; 13 bases agree with TRBD2. V lost 7 bases to trimming and J lost 6 bases; unmatched junction nucleotides: 16. The CDR3 covers 18 residues. In germline, CDR1 is SGDLS, CDR2 YYNGEE. The CDR3 nucleotides are TGTGCCAGCGGTGATCCCGGGACTAGCGGGGATGCCGCCAATGAGCAGTTCTTC. This encodes CASGDPGTSGDAANEQFF.

In its sample, this clone was seen many times. The J gene is TRBJ2-5, the V gene TRBV19; 9 bases are a match to TRBD2. The CDR3 totals 16 residues. V was clipped by 1 base and J by 5 bases; unmatched bases: 8. Germline CDR1 reads LNHDA; CDR2 reads SQIVND (reference sequence). Here the CDR3 reads CASSIGGSGGRETQYF. CDR3 sequence (DNA): TGTGCCAGTAGTATAGGTGGTAGCGGGGGACGGGAGACCCAGTACTTC.

This clone was seen at least ten times. The gene calls are TRBV19 and TRBJ2-4, with D possibly being TRBD1 (7 bases). The germline CDR1 and CDR2 sequences are LNHDA and SQIVND (reference sequence). The CDR3 extends over 13 amino acids. The V and J ends lost 3 bases and 16 bases respectively, with 19 bases between them. The CDR3 here is CASSMGGRDSAYF. As DNA, the CDR3 is TGTGCCAGTAGTATGGGGGGTCGGGACAGCGCTTACTTC.

There are many counts of this clone. The V call is TRBV30, the J call TRBJ2-5; 9 bases are a match to TRBD1. The CDR3 runs to 15 residues. The germline V gene has CDR1 GTSNPN and CDR2 SVGIG (reference sequence). Trimming removed 4 bases from V and 5 bases from J; junction bases left unmatched: 11. As DNA, the CDR3 is TGTGCCTGGACCCTAGGGACAGGGAGAGCGGAGACCCAGTACTTC. Protein product: CAWTLGTGRAETQYF.

The chain employs TRBV6-2 or TRBV6-3 and TRBJ2-1; D remains unclear. Trimming took 6 bases from V and 9 from J, leaving 24 bases between them. Looked up from germline, CDR1 is MNHEY and CDR2 is SVGEGT. The CDR3 has 16 residues. CDR3 nucleotide sequence: TGTGCCAGCAGCCGCGCGAGCGTGTGGGATTGGGGTGAGCAGTTCTTC. Its translation is CASSRASVWDWGEQFF.

This clone was counted between two and nine times. The junction does not match germline at one end; this may be a read error. The chain carries TRBV6-1 and TRBJ2-2, with D possibly TRBD2 on 5 matching bases. The germline CDR1 and CDR2 sequences are MNHNS and SASEGT. There are 15 residues in the CDR3. The CDR3 spells CVSSRSLSGNGELFF. As DNA, the CDR3 is TGTGTCAGCAGTCGAAGCCTAAGCGGTAACGGGGAGCTGTTTTTT.

This clone is medium-sized in the sample. The chain uses TRBV20-1 and TRBJ2-7; no clear D. Germline V gene sequence: CDR1 DFQATT, CDR2 SNEGSKA (reference sequence). CDR3 length equals 13 residues. Trimming took off 0 bases at V and 3 bases at J, with 9 bases between the two ends. CDR3 bases: TGCAGTGCTAGAGACAGGTCGGACTACGAGCAGTACTTC. Translation: CSARDRSDYEQYF.

The table lists this clone with many counts. The V and J genes are TRBV27 and TRBJ2-1; the match to TRBD2 covers 13 bases. This CDR3 comprises 19 residues. CDR1 is MNHEY, CDR2 SMNVEV, per germline (reference sequence). After removal of 0 bases from V and 1 base from J, the junction contained 6 bases not matched to a gene. CDR3 coding DNA: TGTGCCAGCAGTTTATCGGGACTAGCGGGGATTTCATCCTACAATGAGCAGTTCTTC. It yields the protein CASSLSGLAGISSYNEQFF.

This clone was counted ten times or more. The V call is TRBV5-1, the J call TRBJ2-3; 12 bases agree with TRBD2. Germline V gives CDR1 SGHRS, CDR2 YFSETQ. The CDR3 covers 17 residues. The V gene end was trimmed by 4 bases and the J gene end by 3 bases; junction bases not matched to a gene: 9. CDR3: CASSEGLLAGGTDTQYF. The CDR3 DNA reads TGCGCCAGCAGCGAGGGCTTACTAGCGGGAGGAACAGATACGCAGTATTTT.

This clone has ten or more counts. V gene TRBV5-1 combines with J gene TRBJ2-1, with D uncertain. This CDR3 comprises 13 residues. Per germline, CDR1 SGHRS and CDR2 YFSETQ. Trimming shortened V by 6 bases and J by 0 bases, and 7 bases separated the two germline ends. The CDR3 nucleotides read TGCGCCAGCAATGACCCCTCCTACAATGAGCAGTTCTTC. Encoded protein: CASNDPSYNEQFF.

This clone was seen many times. This chain links TRBV4-1 with TRBJ2-7, with 9 bases aligning to TRBD2. With V trimmed by 3 bases and J by 1 base, 4 bases remained unmatched. Germline loops: CDR1 MGHRA, CDR2 YSYEKL. The CDR3 sequence is 15 residues long. CDR3 bases: TGCGCCAGCAGCCAGGTAGCGGGAGCATCCTACGAGCAGTACTTC. Translated: CASSQVAGASYEQYF.

This clone was seen at least ten times. The chain joins TRBV24-1 to TRBJ2-3; D possibly corresponds to TRBD2 (6 bases). The V end was cut by 4 bases, the J end by 6 bases, with 19 bases between. Looked up from germline, CDR1 is KGHDR and CDR2 is SFDVKD. The CDR3 is made up of 16 amino acids. For the CDR3, the DNA is TGTGCCACCAGTGACGGGGCTGCGGGGACCTGGGATACGCAGTATTTT. Residues: CATSDGAAGTWDTQYF.

About this clone itself: The junction shows a germline mismatch at one end, possibly a read error. The chain uses TRBV6-1 and TRBJ1-5; maybe TRBD1 (5 bases). Looked up from germline, CDR1 is MNHNS and CDR2 is SASEGT. The CDR3 is 13 amino acids. CDR3 region: CASTPQGNQRQHF. CDR3 bases: TGCGCCAGCACCCCCCAGGGAAATCAGCGCCAGCATTTT.

This rearrangement joins TRBV5-1 to TRBJ2-1; perhaps D is TRBD1 or TRBD2 (6 bases each). The CDR3 consists of 16 residues. The germline CDR1 and CDR2 sequences are SGHRS and YFSETQ. The ends were cut back, 6 bases at V and 7 bases at J, with 23 bases in the middle. The DNA of the CDR3 is TGCGCCAGCACTCGAGAGGGGGGCGGGGTGCGGAATGAGCAGTTCTTC. This translates into CASTREGGGVRNEQFF.

This clone was detected many times. The chain couples TRBV20-1 to TRBJ2-3, with TRBD2 as a possible D gene (6 bases). Trimming took off 6 bases at V and 2 bases at J, with 21 bases between the two ends. CDR1 is DFQATT, CDR2 SNEGSKA, per germline (reference sequence). This CDR3 has 16 amino acids. The CDR3 reads CSARERGSLNTDTQYF. CDR3 nucleotides: TGCAGTGCCAGGGAACGGGGGTCTCTCAACACAGATACGCAGTATTTT.

This clone has more than one count but fewer than ten. The junction departs from the called germline gene at one end, perhaps through a read error. This chain connects TRBV19 to TRBJ1-3, with D unclear. Germline CDR1 reads LNHDA; CDR2 reads SQIVND (reference sequence). There are 13 residues in the CDR3. CDR3 protein: CASKGSNGYTIYF. In nucleotides, the CDR3 is TGTGCCAGTAAAGGGTCCAATGGATACACCATATATTTT.

This clone was seen repeatedly, ten times or more. The V and J genes are TRBV6-5 and TRBJ2-7; D is possibly TRBD1 or TRBD2 (5 bases each). Trimming removed 2 bases from V and 2 bases from J, with 10 bases in between. Germline V lookup: CDR1 MNHEY, CDR2 SVGAGI. The CDR3 is 14 residues long. The CDR3 region is CASSYEGTTYEQYF. As DNA, the CDR3 is TGTGCCAGCAGTTACGAGGGGACGACCTACGAGCAGTACTTC.

This chain connects TRBV19 to TRBJ2-2; D is perhaps TRBD1 (6 bases). This CDR3 spans 13 amino acids. V lost 5 bases and J lost 8, with 12 bases in between. CDR1 and CDR2 from the germline V gene are LNHDA and SQIVND (reference sequence). This CDR3 is CASSQGTSGELFF. As DNA, the CDR3 is TGTGCCAGTAGTCAGGGGACGTCGGGGGAGCTGTTTTTT.